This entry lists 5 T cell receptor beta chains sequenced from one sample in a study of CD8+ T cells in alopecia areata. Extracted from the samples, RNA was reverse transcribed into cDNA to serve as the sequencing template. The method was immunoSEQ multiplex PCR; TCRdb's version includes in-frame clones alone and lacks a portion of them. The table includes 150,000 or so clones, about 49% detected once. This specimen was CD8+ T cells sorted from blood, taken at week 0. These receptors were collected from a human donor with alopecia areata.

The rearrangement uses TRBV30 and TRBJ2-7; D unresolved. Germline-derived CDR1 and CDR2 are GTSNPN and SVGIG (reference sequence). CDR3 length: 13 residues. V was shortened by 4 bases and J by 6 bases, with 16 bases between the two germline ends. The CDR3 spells CAWTHSQGSEQYF. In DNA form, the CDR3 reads TGTGCCTGGACTCACTCCCAAGGCTCCGAGCAGTACTTC.

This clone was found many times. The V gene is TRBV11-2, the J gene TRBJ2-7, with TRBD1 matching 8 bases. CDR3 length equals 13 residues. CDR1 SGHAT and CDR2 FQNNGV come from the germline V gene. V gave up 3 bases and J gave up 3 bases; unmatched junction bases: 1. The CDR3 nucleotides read TGTGCCAGCAGCTTTGGGACAGGCTACGAGCAGTACTTC. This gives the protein CASSFGTGYEQYF.

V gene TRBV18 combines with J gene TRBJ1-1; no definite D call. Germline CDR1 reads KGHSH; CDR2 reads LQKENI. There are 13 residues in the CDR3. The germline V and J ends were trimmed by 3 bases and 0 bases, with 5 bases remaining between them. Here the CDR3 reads CASSPGLNTEAFF. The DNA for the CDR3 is TGTGCCAGCTCACCGGGGTTGAACACTGAAGCTTTCTTT. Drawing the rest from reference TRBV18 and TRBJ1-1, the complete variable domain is NAGVMQNPRHLVRRRGQEARLRCSPMKGHSHVYWYRQLPEEGLKFMVYLQKENIIDESGMPKERFSAEFPKEGPSILRIQQVVRGDSAAYFCASSPGLNTEAFFGQGTRLTVV.

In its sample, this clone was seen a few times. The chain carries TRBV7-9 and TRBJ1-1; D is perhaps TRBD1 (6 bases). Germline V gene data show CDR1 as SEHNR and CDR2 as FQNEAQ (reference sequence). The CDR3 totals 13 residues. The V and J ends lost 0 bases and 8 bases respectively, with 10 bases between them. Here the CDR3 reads CASSLALDSEAFF. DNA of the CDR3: TGTGCCAGCAGCTTAGCCCTGGACAGCGAAGCTTTCTTT.

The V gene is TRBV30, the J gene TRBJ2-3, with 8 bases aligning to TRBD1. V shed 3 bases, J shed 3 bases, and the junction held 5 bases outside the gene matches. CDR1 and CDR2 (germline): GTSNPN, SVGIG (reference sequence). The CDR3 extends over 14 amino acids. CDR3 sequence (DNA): TGTGCCTGGAGGCGGACAGGGAGGACAGATACGCAGTATTTT. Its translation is CAWRRTGRTDTQYF.